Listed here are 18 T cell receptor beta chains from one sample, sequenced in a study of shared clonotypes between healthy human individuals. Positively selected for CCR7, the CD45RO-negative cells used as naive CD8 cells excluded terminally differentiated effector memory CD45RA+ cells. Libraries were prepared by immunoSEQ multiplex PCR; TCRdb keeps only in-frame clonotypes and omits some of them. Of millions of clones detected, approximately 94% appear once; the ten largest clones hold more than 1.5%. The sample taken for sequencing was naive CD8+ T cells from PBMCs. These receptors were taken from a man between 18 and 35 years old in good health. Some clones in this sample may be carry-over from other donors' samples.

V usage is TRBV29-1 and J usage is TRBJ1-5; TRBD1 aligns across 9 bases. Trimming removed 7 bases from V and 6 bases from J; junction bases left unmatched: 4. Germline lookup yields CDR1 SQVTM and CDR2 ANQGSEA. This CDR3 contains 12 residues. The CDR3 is CSAGTGSQPQHF. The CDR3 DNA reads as TGCAGCGCAGGGACAGGGAGTCAGCCCCAGCATTTT.

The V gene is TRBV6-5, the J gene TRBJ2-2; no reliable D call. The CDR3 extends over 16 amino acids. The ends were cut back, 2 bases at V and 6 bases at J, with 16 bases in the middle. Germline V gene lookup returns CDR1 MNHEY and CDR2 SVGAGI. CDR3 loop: CASSYVVGISPGELFF. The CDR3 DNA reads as TGTGCCAGCAGTTACGTAGTAGGGATTAGCCCCGGGGAGCTGTTTTTT.

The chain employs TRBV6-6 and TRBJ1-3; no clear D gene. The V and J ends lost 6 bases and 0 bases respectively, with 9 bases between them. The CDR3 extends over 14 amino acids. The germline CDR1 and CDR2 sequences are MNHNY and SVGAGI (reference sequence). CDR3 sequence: CASSTAYSGNTIYF. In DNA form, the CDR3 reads TGTGCCAGCAGCACAGCGTACTCTGGAAACACCATATATTTT.

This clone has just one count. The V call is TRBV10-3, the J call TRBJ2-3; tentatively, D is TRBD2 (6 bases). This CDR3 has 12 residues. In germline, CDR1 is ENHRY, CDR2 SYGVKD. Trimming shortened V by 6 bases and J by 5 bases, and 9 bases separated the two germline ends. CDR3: CAISPAGDTQYF. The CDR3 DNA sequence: TGTGCCATCAGCCCAGCGGGAGATACGCAGTATTTT.

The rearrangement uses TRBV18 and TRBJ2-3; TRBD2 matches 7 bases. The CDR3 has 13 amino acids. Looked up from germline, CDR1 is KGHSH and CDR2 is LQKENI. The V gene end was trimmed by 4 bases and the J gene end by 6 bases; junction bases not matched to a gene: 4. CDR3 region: CASSRLAADTQYF. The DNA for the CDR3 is TGTGCCAGCTCACGGCTAGCGGCCGATACGCAGTATTTT.

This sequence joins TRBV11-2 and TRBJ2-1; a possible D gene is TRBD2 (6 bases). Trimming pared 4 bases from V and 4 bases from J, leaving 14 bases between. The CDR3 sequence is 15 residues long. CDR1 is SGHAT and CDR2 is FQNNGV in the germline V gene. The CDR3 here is CASSSSSALYNEQFF. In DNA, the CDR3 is TGTGCCAGCAGCTCCTCTAGCGCATTATACAATGAGCAGTTCTTC.

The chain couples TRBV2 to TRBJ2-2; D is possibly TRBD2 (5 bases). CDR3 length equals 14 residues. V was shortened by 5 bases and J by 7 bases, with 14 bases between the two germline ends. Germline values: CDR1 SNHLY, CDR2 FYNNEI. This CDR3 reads CASSRQDLGGELFF. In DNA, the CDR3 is TGTGCCAGCAGTAGGCAGGACTTGGGCGGGGAGCTGTTTTTT.

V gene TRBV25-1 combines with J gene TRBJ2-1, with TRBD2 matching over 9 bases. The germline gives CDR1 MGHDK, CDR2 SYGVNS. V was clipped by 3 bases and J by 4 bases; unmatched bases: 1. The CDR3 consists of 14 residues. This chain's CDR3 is CASSDAGGYNEQFF. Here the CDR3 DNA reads TGTGCCAGCAGTGACGCGGGAGGGTACAATGAGCAGTTCTTC.

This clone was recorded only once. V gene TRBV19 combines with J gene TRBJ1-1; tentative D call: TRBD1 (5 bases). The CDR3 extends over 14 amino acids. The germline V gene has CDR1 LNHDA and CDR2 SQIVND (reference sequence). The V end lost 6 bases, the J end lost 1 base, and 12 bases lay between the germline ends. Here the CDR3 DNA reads TGTGCCAGTAGACGGCGGGGCACGAACACTGAAGCTTTCTTT. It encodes CASRRRGTNTEAFF.

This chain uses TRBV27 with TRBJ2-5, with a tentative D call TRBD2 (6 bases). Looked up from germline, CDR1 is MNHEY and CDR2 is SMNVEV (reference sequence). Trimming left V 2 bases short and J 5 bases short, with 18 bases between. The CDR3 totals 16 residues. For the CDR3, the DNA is TGTGCCAGCAGTTTAGTATCGGTCCGCGGGATGGAGACCCAGTACTTC. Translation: CASSLVSVRGMETQYF.

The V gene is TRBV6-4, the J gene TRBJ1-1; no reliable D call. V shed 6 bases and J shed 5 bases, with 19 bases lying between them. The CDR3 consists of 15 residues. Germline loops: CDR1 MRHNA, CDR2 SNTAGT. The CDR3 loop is CASSPTRSGGTEAFF. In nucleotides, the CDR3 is TGTGCCAGCAGCCCGACTCGGTCCGGTGGGACTGAAGCTTTCTTT.

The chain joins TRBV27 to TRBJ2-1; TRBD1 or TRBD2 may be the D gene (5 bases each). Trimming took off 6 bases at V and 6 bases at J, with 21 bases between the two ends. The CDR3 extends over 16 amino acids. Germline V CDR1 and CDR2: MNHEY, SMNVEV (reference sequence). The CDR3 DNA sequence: TGTGCCAGCAGATCCTTATTAGTTGGGGGTAGCAATGAGCAGTTCTTC. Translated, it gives CASRSLLVGGSNEQFF.

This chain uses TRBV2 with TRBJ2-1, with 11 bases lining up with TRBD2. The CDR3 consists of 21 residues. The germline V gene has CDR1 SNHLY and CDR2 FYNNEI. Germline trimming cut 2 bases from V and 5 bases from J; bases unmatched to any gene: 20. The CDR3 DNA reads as TGTGCCAGCAGTGAAATACAGGAGGATAGGTCTAGCGGGAGGCCCGACAATGAGCAGTTCTTC. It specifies CASSEIQEDRSSGRPDNEQFF.

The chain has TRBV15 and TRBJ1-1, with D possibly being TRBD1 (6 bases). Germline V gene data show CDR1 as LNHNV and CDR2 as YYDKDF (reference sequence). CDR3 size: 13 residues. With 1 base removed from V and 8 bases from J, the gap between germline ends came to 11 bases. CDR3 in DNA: TGTGCCACCAGCAGAGCCGGACAGAACGAAGCTTTCTTT. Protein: CATSRAGQNEAFF.

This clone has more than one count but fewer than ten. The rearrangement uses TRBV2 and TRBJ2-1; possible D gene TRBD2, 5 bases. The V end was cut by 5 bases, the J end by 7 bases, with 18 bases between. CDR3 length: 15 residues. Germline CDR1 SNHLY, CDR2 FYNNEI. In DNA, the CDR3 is TGTGCCAGCAGTTCCCCTGGGGAGCGGCGAAATGAGCAGTTCTTC. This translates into CASSSPGERRNEQFF. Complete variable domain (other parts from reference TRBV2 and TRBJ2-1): EPEVTQTPSHQVTQMGQEVILRCVPISNHLYFYWYRQILGQKVEFLVSFYNNEISEKSEIFDDQFSVERPDGSNFTLKIRSTKLEDSAMYFCASSSPGERRNEQFFGPGTRLTVL.

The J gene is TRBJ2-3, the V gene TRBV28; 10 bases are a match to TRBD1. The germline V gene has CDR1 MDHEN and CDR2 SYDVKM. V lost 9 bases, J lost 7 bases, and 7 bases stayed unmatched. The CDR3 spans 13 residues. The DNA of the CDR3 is TGTGCCAGTCCGGGACAGGGGATGAATACGCAGTATTTT. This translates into CASPGQGMNTQYF.

CDR3: CASSRPSGANVLTF. Written as DNA, the CDR3 is TGCGCCAGCAGCCGCCCCTCTGGGGCCAACGTCCTGACTTTC. V gene TRBV5-1 combines with J gene TRBJ2-6; D gene uncertain. The CDR3 sequence is 14 residues long. Trimming took off 4 bases at V and 0 bases at J, with 5 bases between the two ends. The germline V gene has CDR1 SGHRS and CDR2 YFSETQ.

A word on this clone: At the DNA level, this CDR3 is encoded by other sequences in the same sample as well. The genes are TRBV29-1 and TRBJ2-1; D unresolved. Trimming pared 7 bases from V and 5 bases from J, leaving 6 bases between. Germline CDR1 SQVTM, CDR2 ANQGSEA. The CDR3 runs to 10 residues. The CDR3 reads CSADNNEQFF. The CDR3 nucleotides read TGCAGCGCCGACAACAATGAGCAGTTCTTC.